This TCR beta chain is from a study of T cells in Graves' hyperthyroidism and ophthalmopathy. Study conclusions and caveats: Clonotypes that were expanded in thyroid above 0.001 mostly appeared in blood too. Separating ophthalmopathy from stable hyperthyroidism was achieved by a 13 V-J model.

This CDR3 region has 11 residues. V shed 4 bases and J shed 11 bases, with 9 bases lying between them. CDR1 is MNHEY, CDR2 SVGEGT, per germline. This clonotype was picked up a small number of times. Antigen: not known. Regions amplified from RNA transcripts were the TCR beta CDR3 regions. HTBI primers drove first-round RT-PCR of the TCR CDR3. TCRdb ran MiXCR on the multiplex PCR reads and lists one entry per CDR3 protein. Of approximately 600,000 distinct CDR3 sequences listed, roughly 20% are singletons. The TCR comes from a man between 25 and 39 years old with Graves' ophthalmopathy. The sequenced sample consisted of blood. The chain uses TRBV6-2 or TRBV6-3 and TRBJ2-1; maybe TRBD2 (5 bases). This CDR3 is CASSSPGKQFF. The CDR3 bases are TGTGCCAGCAGTTCCCCGGGAAAGCAGTTCTTC.